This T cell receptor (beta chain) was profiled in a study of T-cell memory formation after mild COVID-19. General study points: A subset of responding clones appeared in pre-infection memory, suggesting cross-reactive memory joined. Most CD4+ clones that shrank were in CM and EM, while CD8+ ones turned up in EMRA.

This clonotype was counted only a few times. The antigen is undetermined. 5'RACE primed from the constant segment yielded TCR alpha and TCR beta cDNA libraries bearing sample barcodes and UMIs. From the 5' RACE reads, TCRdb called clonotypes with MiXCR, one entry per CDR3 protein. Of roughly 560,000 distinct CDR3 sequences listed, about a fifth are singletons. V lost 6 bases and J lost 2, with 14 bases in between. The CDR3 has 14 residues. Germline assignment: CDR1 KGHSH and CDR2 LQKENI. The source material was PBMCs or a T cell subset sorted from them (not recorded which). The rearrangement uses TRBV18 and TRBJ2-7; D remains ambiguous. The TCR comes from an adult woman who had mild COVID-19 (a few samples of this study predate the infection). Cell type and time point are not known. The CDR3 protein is CASSLLLDPYEQYF. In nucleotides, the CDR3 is TGTGCCAGCTCCTTACTACTGGATCCCTACGAGCAGTACTTC. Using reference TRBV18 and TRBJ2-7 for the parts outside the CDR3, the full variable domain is NAGVMQNPRHLVRRRGQEARLRCSPMKGHSHVYWYRQLPEEGLKFMVYLQKENIIDESGMPKERFSAEFPKEGPSILRIQQVVRGDSAAYFCASSLLLDPYEQYFGPGTRLTVT.